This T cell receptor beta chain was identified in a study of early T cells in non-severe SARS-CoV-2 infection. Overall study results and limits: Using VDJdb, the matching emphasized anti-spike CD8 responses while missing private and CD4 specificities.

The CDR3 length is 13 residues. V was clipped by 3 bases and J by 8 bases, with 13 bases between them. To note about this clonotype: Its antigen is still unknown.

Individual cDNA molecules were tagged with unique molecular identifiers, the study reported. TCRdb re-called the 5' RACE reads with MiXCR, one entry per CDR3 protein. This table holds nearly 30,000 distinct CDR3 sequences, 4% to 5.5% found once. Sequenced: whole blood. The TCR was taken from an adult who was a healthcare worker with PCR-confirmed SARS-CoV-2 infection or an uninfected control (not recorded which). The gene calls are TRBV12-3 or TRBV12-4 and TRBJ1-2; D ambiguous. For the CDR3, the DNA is TGTGCCAGCAGTTTCTCGGGCGTCCGCGGCTACACCTTC. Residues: CASSFSGVRGYTF.